This T cell receptor beta chain was profiled in a study of T cells in localized non-small cell lung cancer. General study points: Tumor showed lower T cell clonality than uninvolved adjacent lung, where it was highest.

Measured with immunoSEQ multiplex PCR; TCRdb has only the in-frame clones, and not every one. The sample yields 2,000 to 2,500 clones, 25% to 30% seen once. This clone is labeled as medium-sized (0.01 to 0.1%). What it binds is not known. The sample was normal lung tissue next to the tumor, taken before any cancer treatment. The TCR originated in a man aged 40 to 70 with stage II squamous cell lung carcinoma.

CDR3 DNA sequence: TGTGCCAGCAGCGACGGATGGGCACCACAGCCCCAGCATTTT. Its translation is CASSDGWAPQPQHF. The chain uses TRBV11-3 and TRBJ1-5, with D hard to call. Germline CDR1 is SGHNT and CDR2 is YENEEA. The CDR3 is 14 amino acids. Trimming left V 5 bases short and J 7 bases short, with 15 bases between.